Below, one T cell receptor (beta chain) is given with its context. Its antigen remains unknown. This sample was included in a study of vaccination effects on CD4 cells after COVID-19. Study observations and caveats: Clones that were induced by infection or by vaccine showed marked contraction late after vaccination.

Germline assignment: CDR1 SNHLY and CDR2 FYNNEI. V was pared by 8 bases and J by 1 base, with 15 bases between. This CDR3 is 15 amino acids long. Prior to sequencing, the ViraFEST assay stimulated PBMC with viral peptide pools, which expanded the antigen-specific CD4+ T cells. When about ten days of culture had elapsed, CD4+ T cells were isolated. People in the vaccine group had not been infected with SARS-CoV-2 before, and their nucleocapsid antibodies were negative. In culture with around 9.1 IU/ml IL-2 and about 10 ug/ml peptides, PBMC were grown at 1.5 million to 2 million per well. Cultures received IL-2 medium that replaced half the medium on days 3 and 7. Clones were read by immunoSEQ multiplex PCR, and TCRdb kept only the in-frame ones, dropping some. The table shows 65,000 or so clones, with 65% to 85% occurring only once.

The V gene is TRBV2, the J gene TRBJ2-1; D may match TRBD1 or TRBD2 (5 bases each). The sequence came from a human donor who received a COVID-19 vaccine. The sample was CD4+ T cells from PBMCs cultured with HCoV-NL63 spike peptides, taken before COVID-19 vaccination. The CDR3 loop is CASLPEWGSYNEQFF. The DNA of the CDR3 is TGTGCCAGCCTACCGGAGTGGGGGTCCTACAATGAGCAGTTCTTC.